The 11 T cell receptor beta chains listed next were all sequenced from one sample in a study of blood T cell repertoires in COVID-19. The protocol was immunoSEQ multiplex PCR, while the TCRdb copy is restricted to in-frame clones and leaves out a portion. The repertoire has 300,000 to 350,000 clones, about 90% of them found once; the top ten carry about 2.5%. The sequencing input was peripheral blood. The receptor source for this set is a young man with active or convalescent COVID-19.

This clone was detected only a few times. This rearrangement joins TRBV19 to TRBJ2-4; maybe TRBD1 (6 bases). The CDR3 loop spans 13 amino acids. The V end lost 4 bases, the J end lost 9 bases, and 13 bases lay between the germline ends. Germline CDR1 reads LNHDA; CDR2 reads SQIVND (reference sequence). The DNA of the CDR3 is TGTGCCAGTAGTAACCCGGGACAAATCATTCAGTACTTC. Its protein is CASSNPGQIIQYF.

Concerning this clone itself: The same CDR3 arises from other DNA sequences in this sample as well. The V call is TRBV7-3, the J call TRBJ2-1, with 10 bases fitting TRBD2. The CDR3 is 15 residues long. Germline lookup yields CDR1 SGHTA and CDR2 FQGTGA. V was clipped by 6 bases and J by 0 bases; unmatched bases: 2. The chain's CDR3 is CASSPSGSSYNEQFF. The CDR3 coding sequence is TGTGCCAGCAGTCCTAGCGGGAGCTCCTACAATGAGCAGTTCTTC. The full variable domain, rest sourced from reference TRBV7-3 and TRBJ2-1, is GAGVSQTPSNKVTEKGKYVELRCDPISGHTALYWYRQSLGQGPEFLIYFQGTGAADDSGLPNDRFFAVRPEGSVSTLKIQRTERGDSAVYLCASSPSGSSYNEQFFGPGTRLTVL.

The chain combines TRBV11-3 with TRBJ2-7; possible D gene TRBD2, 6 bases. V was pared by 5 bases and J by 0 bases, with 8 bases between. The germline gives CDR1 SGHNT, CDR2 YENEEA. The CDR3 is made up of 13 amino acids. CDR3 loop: CASSRGSSYEQYF. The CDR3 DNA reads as TGTGCCAGCAGCCGGGGGTCCTCCTACGAGCAGTACTTC. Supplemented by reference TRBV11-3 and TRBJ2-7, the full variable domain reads EAGVVQSPRYKIIEKKQPVAFWCNPISGHNTLYWYLQNLGQGPELLIRYENEEAVDDSQLPKDRFSAERLKGVDSTLKIQPAELGDSAVYLCASSRGSSYEQYFGPGTRLTVT.

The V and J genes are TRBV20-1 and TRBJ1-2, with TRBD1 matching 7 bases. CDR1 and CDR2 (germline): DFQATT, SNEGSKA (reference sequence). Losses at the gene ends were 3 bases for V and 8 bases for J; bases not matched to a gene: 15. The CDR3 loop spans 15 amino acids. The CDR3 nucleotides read TGCAGTGCTAGTGCCACAGGGGCCCTGGAGGTCGGCTACACCTTC. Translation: CSASATGALEVGYTF.

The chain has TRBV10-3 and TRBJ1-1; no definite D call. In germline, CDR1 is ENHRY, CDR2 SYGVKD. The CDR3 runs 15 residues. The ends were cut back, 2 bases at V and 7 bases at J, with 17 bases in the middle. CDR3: CAISEKGLGRGEAFF. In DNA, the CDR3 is TGTGCCATCAGTGAGAAGGGCCTCGGACGGGGTGAAGCTTTCTTT.

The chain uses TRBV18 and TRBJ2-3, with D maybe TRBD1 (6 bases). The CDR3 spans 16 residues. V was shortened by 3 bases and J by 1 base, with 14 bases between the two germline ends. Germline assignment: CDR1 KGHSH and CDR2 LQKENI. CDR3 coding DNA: TGTGCCAGCTCACCCAGGGGCCAAATTGGCACAGATACGCAGTATTTT. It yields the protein CASSPRGQIGTDTQYF. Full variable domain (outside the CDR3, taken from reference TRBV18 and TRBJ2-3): NAGVMQNPRHLVRRRGQEARLRCSPMKGHSHVYWYRQLPEEGLKFMVYLQKENIIDESGMPKERFSAEFPKEGPSILRIQQVVRGDSAAYFCASSPRGQIGTDTQYFGPGTRLTVL.

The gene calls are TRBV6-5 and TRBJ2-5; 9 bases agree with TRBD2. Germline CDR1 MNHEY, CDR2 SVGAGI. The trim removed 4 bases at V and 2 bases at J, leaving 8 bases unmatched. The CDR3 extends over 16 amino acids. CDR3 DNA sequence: TGTGCCAGCAGTTGGATAGCGGGAGAGGGTCAAGAGACCCAGTACTTC. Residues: CASSWIAGEGQETQYF.

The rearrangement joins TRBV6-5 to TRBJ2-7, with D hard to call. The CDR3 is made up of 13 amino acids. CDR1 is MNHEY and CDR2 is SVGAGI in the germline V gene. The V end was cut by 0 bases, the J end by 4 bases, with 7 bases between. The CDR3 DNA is TGTGCCAGCAGTTACTCTCTATTTTACGAGCAGTACTTC. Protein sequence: CASSYSLFYEQYF.

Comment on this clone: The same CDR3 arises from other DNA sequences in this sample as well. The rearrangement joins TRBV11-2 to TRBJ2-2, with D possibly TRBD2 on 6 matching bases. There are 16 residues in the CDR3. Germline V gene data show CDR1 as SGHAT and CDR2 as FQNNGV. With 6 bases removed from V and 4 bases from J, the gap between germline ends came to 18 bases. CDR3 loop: CASREMGGQGTGELFF. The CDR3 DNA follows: TGTGCCAGCAGGGAGATGGGGGGTCAAGGCACCGGGGAGCTGTTTTTT.

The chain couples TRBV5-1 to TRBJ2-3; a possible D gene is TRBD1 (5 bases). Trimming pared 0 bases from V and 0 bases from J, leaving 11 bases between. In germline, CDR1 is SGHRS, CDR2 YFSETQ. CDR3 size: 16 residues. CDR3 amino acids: CASSLEDSSSTDTQYF. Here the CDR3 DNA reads TGCGCCAGCAGCTTGGAAGACAGCTCTAGCACAGATACGCAGTATTTT.

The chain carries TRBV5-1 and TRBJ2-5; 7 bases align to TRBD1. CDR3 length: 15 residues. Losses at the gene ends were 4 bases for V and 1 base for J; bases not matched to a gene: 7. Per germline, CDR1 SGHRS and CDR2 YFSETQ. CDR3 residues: CASSPLGTAQETQYF. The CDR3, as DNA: TGCGCCAGCAGCCCACTTGGGACAGCCCAAGAGACCCAGTACTTC.